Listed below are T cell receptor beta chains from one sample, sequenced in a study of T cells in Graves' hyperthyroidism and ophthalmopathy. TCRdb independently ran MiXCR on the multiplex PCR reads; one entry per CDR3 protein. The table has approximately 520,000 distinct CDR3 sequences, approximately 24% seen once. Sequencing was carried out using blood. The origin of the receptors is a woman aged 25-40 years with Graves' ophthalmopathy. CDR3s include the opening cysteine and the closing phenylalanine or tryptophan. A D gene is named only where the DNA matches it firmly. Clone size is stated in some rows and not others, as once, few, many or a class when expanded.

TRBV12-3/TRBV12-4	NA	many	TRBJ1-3	TGTGCCAGCAACCAACAGGGATCTGGAAACACCATATATTTT	CASNQQGSGNTIYF
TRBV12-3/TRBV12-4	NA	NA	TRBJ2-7	TGTGCCAGCCGGGACCCAAGGGACCATGTCTACGAGCAGTACTTC	CASRDPRDHVYEQYF
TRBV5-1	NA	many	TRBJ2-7	TGCGCCAGCAGCAATCCGGGACCCCCTTACGAGCAGTACTTC	CASSNPGPPYEQYF
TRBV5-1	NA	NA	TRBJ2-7	TGCGCCAGCAGCTTATCAGGGTCCCGCCACTACGAGCAGTACTTC	CASSLSGSRHYEQYF
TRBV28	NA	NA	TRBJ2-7	TGTGCCAGCACCCAAGGTACTTTTGCCTACGAGCAGTACTTC	CASTQGTFAYEQYF
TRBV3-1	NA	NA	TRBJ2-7	TGTGCCAGCAGCCACCCGCCGTGGGGGAACTACGAGCAGTACTTC	CASSHPPWGNYEQYF
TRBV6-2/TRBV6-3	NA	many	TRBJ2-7	TGTGCCAGCAGTTACGAGGGATCCCCCACTTACGAGCAGTACTTC	CASSYEGSPTYEQYF
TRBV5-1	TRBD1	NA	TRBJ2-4	TGCGCCAGCAGCGAAACAGGGGGACTAGCCAAAAACATTCAGTACTTC	CASSETGGLAKNIQYF
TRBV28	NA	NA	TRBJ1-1	TGTGCCAGCAGTTTAGAATTCGGCACTGAAGCTTTCTTT	CASSLEFGTEAFF
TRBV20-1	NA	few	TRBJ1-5	TGCAGTGCTAGCGCAGCCGTGGGCAATCAGCCCCAGCATTTT	CSASAAVGNQPQHF
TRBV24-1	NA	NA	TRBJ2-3	TGTGCCACCAGTGGAGGTAGCACCGTTCAGTATTTT	CATSGGSTVQYF
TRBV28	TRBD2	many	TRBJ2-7	TGTGCCAGCAGTTTATATATGAGCGGGGGGAGCTCCTACGAGCAGTACTTC	CASSLYMSGGSSYEQYF
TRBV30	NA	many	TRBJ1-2	TGTGCCTGGAGTGTCAAGGGGAACTATGGCTACACCTTC	CAWSVKGNYGYTF
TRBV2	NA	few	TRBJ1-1	TGTGCCAGCAGGGTTACGGCAGCCGCTGAAGCTTTCTTT	CASRVTAAAEAFF
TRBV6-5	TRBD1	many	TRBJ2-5	TGTGCCAGCGGAACCGGGACAGGGGGATCAGGGACCCAGTACTTC	CASGTGTGGSGTQYF
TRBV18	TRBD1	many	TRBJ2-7	TGTGCCAGCTCACCGACAACGGGACAGGCCAGCGAGCAGTACTTC	CASSPTTGQASEQYF